This T cell receptor (beta chain) is drawn from a study of shared clonotypes between healthy human individuals. The overall study: Three CD4 naive, three CD4 memory, two CD8 naive and one CD8 memory plate were used per donor.

The CDR3 sequence is 18 residues long. The V gene lost 1 base and the J gene lost 0 bases, with 19 bases spanning the gap. The germline gives CDR1 SGHTA, CDR2 FQGNSA. Details on this clone: Its antigen is unidentified.

The authors loaded about 0.2 ug DNA, about 30,000 T cell genomes, into sorted-subset replicate PCRs. The data were produced by immunoSEQ multiplex PCR, yet TCRdb's version contains in-frame clones alone and is incomplete. The sample lists more than 1 million clones, roughly 74% occurring once. Study-level findings and limits: Rarefaction indicated that sorted-subset sequencing remained incomplete although depth was large. A generally larger estimated richness was seen in naive subsets than in memory subsets.

This sequence originates from a man between 18 and 35 years old in good health. Some clones in this sample may be carry-over from other donors' samples. Sequences were obtained from memory CD4+ T cells from PBMCs. The subset denotes: CD45RA-negative fraction. The chain uses TRBV7-2 and TRBJ2-7; either TRBD1 or TRBD2 may supply D (5 bases each). The CDR3 DNA sequence: TGTGCCAGCAGCTTAGGGTATTCGGCGAGGGACGCCTCCTACGAGCAGTACTTC. Amino acid sequence: CASSLGYSARDASYEQYF.